The subject of this entry is one T cell receptor beta chain. As yet, its antigen is unknown. Per the original data handling: ImmunoSEQ yielded junction-only sequences lacking quality scores, so filtering differed. Sequencing was performed with immunoSEQ multiplex PCR; in TCRdb, only in-frame clones are kept and a portion is missing. From that table come the V and J calls and clone size; the DNA was used to work out D and trimming. The data hold about a million clones, with 65% to 80% observed a single time. The data were taken from a study of shared clonotypes between healthy human individuals. This CDR3 is built from 14 residues. The germline CDR1 and CDR2 sequences are MNHNS and SASEGT. V gave up 3 bases and J gave up 5 bases, with 10 bases separating them. Whole-study findings and limits: It was only blood that was sampled, and tissue repertoires likely differ. Incompleteness in sorted-subset sequencing, despite large depth, was shown by rarefaction.

This receptor was obtained from a man between 18 and 35 years old in good health. V usage is TRBV6-1 and J usage is TRBJ1-4; no firm D call. Specimen: memory CD4+ T cells sorted from blood. The sample's subset: CD45RA-negative fraction. CDR3 sequence reads: CASSEAGVNEKLFF. For the CDR3, the DNA is TGTGCCAGCAGTGAGGCAGGAGTGAATGAAAAACTGTTTTTT.